This record looks at one TCR beta chain sequence and its context. Its antigen remains unknown. TCRdb re-derived calls from the reads in MiXCR, one entry per CDR3 protein. The table has about 890,000 distinct CDR3 sequences, less than 40% seen once. The data are from a study of T cell repertoires in cytomegalovirus infection. The overall study: Public TCR beta signatures provided an indication of both CMV infection and a matching HLA type.

The CDR3 totals 16 residues. CDR1 is SGHRS and CDR2 is YFSETQ in the germline V gene. With 4 bases removed from V and 7 bases from J, the gap between germline ends came to 18 bases. Overall study findings and caveats: HLA-C-restricted CMV-specific TCR beta clonotypes were dominant in the ex vivo response.

Specimen: cultured CD8+ T cells from PBMCs, collected from culture after CMV antigen stimulation. The chain carries TRBV5-1 and TRBJ2-6, with D perhaps matching TRBD1 (5 bases). The source is a human donor in good health (CMV status not recorded). Some clones in this sample may be carry-over from other donors' samples. CDR3 protein: CASSPSLWGQANVLTF. The CDR3 DNA follows: TGCGCCAGCAGCCCGAGCTTATGGGGCCAAGCCAACGTCCTGACTTTC.